Each of the 20 T cell receptor beta chains below was sequenced from the same sample in a study of shared clonotypes between healthy human individuals. Profiling relied on immunoSEQ multiplex PCR, and the TCRdb table lists in-frame clones only, not all of them. Counted here are 1 million to 1.3 million clones, approximately 80% occurring once; the ten biggest clones make up around 0.61%. Sequencing was done on a sample of memory CD4+ T cells from PBMCs. As to subset: CD45RA-negative fraction. Source of these receptors: a man aged 18 to 29 in good health. Some clones in this sample may be carry-over from other donors' samples.

The chain carries TRBV7-2 and TRBJ2-1; 7 bases agree with TRBD1. J gave up 2 bases and V 6 bases, and 7 bases lay outside the gene matches. Germline V lookup: CDR1 SGHTA, CDR2 FQGNSA. CDR3 length equals 15 residues. As DNA, the CDR3 is TGTGCCAGCAGTAGGGGGCGCCTGCCCTACAATGAGCAGTTCTTC. It yields the protein CASSRGRLPYNEQFF.

The CDR3 bases are TGTGCCAGCAGTGGGTGGGGGACTAGTGTCGATGAGCAGTTCTTC. Residues: CASSGWGTSVDEQFF. The J gene is TRBJ2-1, the V gene TRBV27, with 8 bases lining up with TRBD2. Germline V CDR1 and CDR2: MNHEY, SMNVEV (reference sequence). Germline trimming cut 5 bases from V and 8 bases from J; bases unmatched to any gene: 11. The CDR3 runs 15 residues.

The chain is built from TRBV14 and TRBJ2-1; D is perhaps TRBD1 (6 bases). V was clipped by 1 base and J by 7 bases, with 14 bases between them. The CDR3 extends over 15 amino acids. CDR1 and CDR2 from the germline V gene are SGHDN and FVKESK. Here the CDR3 reads CASSQGHRAWNEQFF. The CDR3 coding sequence is TGTGCCAGCAGCCAAGGACACAGGGCTTGGAATGAGCAGTTCTTC.

The rearrangement joins TRBV18 to TRBJ1-5; D is uncertain. CDR3 length: 14 residues. Germline V gene data show CDR1 as KGHSH and CDR2 as LQKENI. V dropped 3 bases and J dropped 2 bases, with 8 bases sitting between them. CDR3 sequence: CASSPTVGNQPQHF. In DNA form, the CDR3 reads TGTGCCAGCTCACCCACGGTGGGCAATCAGCCCCAGCATTTT.

The CDR3 loop reads CASSPASGQETQYF. In DNA, the CDR3 is TGTGCCAGCAGCCCAGCTAGCGGGCAAGAGACCCAGTACTTC. The chain couples TRBV6-6 to TRBJ2-5; 8 bases agree with TRBD2. The CDR3 length is 14 residues. The ends lost 6 bases at V and 2 bases at J; junction bases unmatched: 5. Germline V gene lookup returns CDR1 MNHNY and CDR2 SVGAGI (reference sequence).

The genes are TRBV29-1 and TRBJ2-2; the match to TRBD1 covers 10 bases. Per the germline V gene, CDR1 is SQVTM and CDR2 is ANQGSEA. The CDR3 is 13 residues long. Germline trimming cut 7 bases from V and 3 bases from J; bases unmatched to any gene: 2. The CDR3 region is CSGGQGDTGELFF. The CDR3 DNA is TGCAGCGGAGGACAGGGGGACACCGGGGAGCTGTTTTTT.

The chain recombines TRBV4-2 with TRBJ2-1; a possible D gene is TRBD2 (6 bases). CDR3 length equals 14 residues. Germline lookup yields CDR1 LGHNA and CDR2 YNFKEQ. V was cut by 4 bases and J by 4 bases, with 11 bases left in between. The chain's CDR3 is CASSLQGLYNEQFF. The CDR3 nucleotides read TGTGCCAGCAGCCTTCAAGGACTATACAATGAGCAGTTCTTC.

J is TRBJ1-2 and V is TRBV4-2; D gene uncertain. Deletions cut 5 bases from V and 0 bases from J, with 7 bases between. Germline V lookup: CDR1 LGHNA, CDR2 YNFKEQ. CDR3 length: 13 residues. The DNA for the CDR3 is TGTGCCAGCAGCGGCGGGACTAACTATGGCTACACCTTC. It yields the protein CASSGGTNYGYTF.

This chain joins TRBV7-2 and TRBJ2-7; D unclear. This CDR3 is 13 amino acids long. V was pared by 0 bases and J by 6 bases, with 9 bases between. Germline CDR1 SGHTA, CDR2 FQGNSA. CDR3 sequence: CASSLASLPEQYF. DNA for the CDR3: TGTGCCAGCAGCTTAGCGTCCTTGCCCGAGCAGTACTTC.

The chain combines TRBV4-3 with TRBJ1-1; no clear D. The CDR3 spans 13 residues. Trimming left V 3 bases short and J 7 bases short, with 12 bases between. Germline V gives CDR1 LGHNA, CDR2 YSLEER. The CDR3 is CASSQIVAGEAFF. CDR3 nucleotide sequence: TGCGCCAGCAGCCAGATAGTCGCGGGTGAAGCTTTCTTT.

The chain is built from TRBV7-2 and TRBJ1-2, with TRBD1 as a possible D gene (5 bases). The CDR3 is 14 amino acids. V shed 1 base and J shed 4 bases, with 10 bases lying between them. Germline CDR1 reads SGHTA; CDR2 reads FQGNSA. CDR3 protein: CASSLVRGAYGYTF. In nucleotides, the CDR3 is TGTGCCAGCAGCTTAGTGAGAGGGGCCTATGGCTACACCTTC.

Remarks on this clone: Within the sample, other DNA sequences also encode this same CDR3. The gene calls are TRBV18 and TRBJ2-1; D is unresolved. Germline V gene lookup returns CDR1 KGHSH and CDR2 LQKENI. V was cut by 3 bases and J by 0 bases, with 6 bases left in between. CDR3 length equals 14 residues. In nucleotides, the CDR3 is TGTGCCAGCTCACCGAGTAGCTCCTACAATGAGCAGTTCTTC. Its protein product is CASSPSSSYNEQFF. The variable domain in full, with the rest retrieved from reference TRBV18 and TRBJ2-1, is NAGVMQNPRHLVRRRGQEARLRCSPMKGHSHVYWYRQLPEEGLKFMVYLQKENIIDESGMPKERFSAEFPKEGPSILRIQQVVRGDSAAYFCASSPSSSYNEQFFGPGTRLTVL.

This chain uses TRBV2 with TRBJ2-7, with TRBD1 matching over 8 bases. Germline V CDR1 and CDR2: SNHLY, FYNNEI. This CDR3 comprises 15 residues. V dropped 7 bases and J dropped 5; count of bases not matched to a gene: 13. CDR3 sequence reads: CASNEMDRVRNEQYF. In DNA form, the CDR3 reads TGTGCCAGCAACGAAATGGACAGGGTGAGGAACGAGCAGTACTTC.

The chain employs TRBV5-6 and TRBJ2-3, with 10 bases aligning to TRBD1. The CDR3 contains 16 residues. V lost 3 bases and J lost 3; bases outside the gene matches: 7. Germline CDR1 reads SGHDT; CDR2 reads YYEEEE. The chain's CDR3 is CASSSTGGDVTDTQYF. In DNA, the CDR3 is TGTGCCAGCAGCTCGACAGGGGGCGATGTGACAGATACGCAGTATTTT.

The genes are TRBV6-4 and TRBJ2-2, with D tentatively TRBD1 or TRBD2 (5 bases each). CDR1 and CDR2 from the germline V gene are MRHNA and SNTAGT. Trimming took off 4 bases at V and 4 bases at J, with 10 bases between the two ends. This CDR3 region has 14 residues. Here the CDR3 reads CASSALGGTGELFF. The CDR3 DNA reads TGTGCCAGCAGTGCTCTTGGGGGCACCGGGGAGCTGTTTTTT.

This chain uses TRBV7-2 with TRBJ2-5, with TRBD2 as a possible D gene (5 bases). This CDR3 region has 15 residues. V dropped 5 bases and J dropped 7 bases, with 20 bases sitting between them. The V gene's germline CDR1 is SGHTA and CDR2 FQGNSA. This chain's CDR3 is CASSTTLAIAGTQYF. The CDR3 DNA reads as TGTGCCAGCAGCACGACCTTGGCCATCGCGGGGACCCAGTACTTC.

This sequence joins TRBV19 and TRBJ2-1; D uncertain. V lost 2 bases and J lost 5, with 16 bases in between. The CDR3 runs to 16 residues. The V gene's germline CDR1 is LNHDA and CDR2 SQIVND (reference sequence). The CDR3 sequence: CASSISNMGTNNEQFF. CDR3 nucleotide sequence: TGTGCCAGTAGTATATCCAATATGGGAACAAACAATGAGCAGTTCTTC. The whole variable domain, remainder taken from reference TRBV19 and TRBJ2-1, is DGGITQSPKYLFRKEGQNVTLSCEQNLNHDAMYWYRQDPGQGLRLIYYSQIVNDFQKGDIAEGYSVSREKKESFPLTVTSAQKNPTAFYLCASSISNMGTNNEQFFGPGTRLTVL.

This clone was picked up many times. The sample contains more than one DNA sequence encoding this CDR3. J is TRBJ2-2 and V is TRBV11-2, with D possibly being TRBD1 (5 bases). V shed 7 bases and J shed 5 bases, with 14 bases lying between them. From germline, CDR1 is SGHAT and CDR2 FQNNGV. This CDR3 comprises 14 residues. The CDR3 reads CASTATEHTGELFF. The CDR3 DNA is TGTGCCAGCACCGCGACAGAACATACCGGGGAGCTGTTTTTT.

In its sample, this clone was seen once. This chain connects TRBV7-2 to TRBJ1-4, with D perhaps TRBD1 (5 bases). Trimming left V 4 bases short and J 8 bases short, with 14 bases between. CDR1 and CDR2 from the germline V gene are SGHTA and FQGNSA. This CDR3 contains 14 residues. For the CDR3, the DNA is TGTGCCAGCAGCTCGGAGTCAGGGCCAGAAAAACTGTTTTTT. It yields the protein CASSSESGPEKLFF. The full variable domain, rest sourced from reference TRBV7-2 and TRBJ1-4, is GAGVSQSPSNKVTEKGKDVELRCDPISGHTALYWYRQSLGQGLEFLIYFQGNSAPDKSGLPSDRFSAERTGGSVSTLTIQRTQQEDSAVYLCASSSESGPEKLFFGSGTQLSVL.

This chain joins TRBV9 and TRBJ2-7; weak D call: TRBD1 (5 bases). Germline CDR1 SGDLS, CDR2 YYNGEE. The CDR3 runs to 17 residues. V lost 4 bases, J lost 2 bases, and 22 bases lay in between. This CDR3 is CASSPTLGPAGAYEQYF. For the CDR3, the DNA is TGTGCCAGCAGCCCCACCCTGGGGCCCGCAGGAGCCTACGAGCAGTACTTC.